This TCR beta chain appears in the sequencing data of a study of identical twins. TCRdb re-analysed the 5' RACE reads in MiXCR, keeping a single row per CDR3 protein. The sample holds 240,000 or so distinct CDR3 sequences, roughly 7% seen once. After removal of 5 bases from V and 0 bases from J, the junction contained 5 bases not matched to a gene. The CDR3 extends over 15 amino acids. CDR1 LGHDT and CDR2 YNNKEL come from the germline V gene (reference sequence). This clonotype appeared a few times. The sample also formed part of further work on yellow fever vaccine responses in identical twins.

The clonotype was recovered from a woman between 18 and 29 years old in good health. V usage is TRBV3-1 and J usage is TRBJ1-1; 8 bases agree with TRBD1. The source material was memory (CD45RO+) T cells sorted from blood. For the CDR3, the DNA is TGTGCCAGCAGCTTAAGACAGGGGATGAACACTGAAGCTTTCTTT. Translating it yields CASSLRQGMNTEAFF. The whole variable domain, filled in from reference TRBV3-1 and TRBJ1-1, reads DTAVSQTPKYLVTQMGNDKSIKCEQNLGHDTMYWYKQDSKKFLKIMFSYNNKELIINETVPNRFSPKSPDKAHLNLHINSLELGDSAVYFCASSLRQGMNTEAFFGQGTRLTVV.